This T cell receptor beta chain was obtained from a study of cytomegalovirus exposure and HLA in healthy donors. Points on this clone: What it binds is unknown.

Whole-study findings and limits: It was fewer than 200 TCR beta chains that were listed as cytomegalovirus-associated.

A multiplex PCR was run with 60 Vbeta primers and 13 Jbeta primers. Original methodology: Counted up in a later analysis, unique TCR beta chains came to about 80 million, with roughly 11 million shared. Clones were sequenced by immunoSEQ multiplex PCR, and TCRdb holds only the in-frame ones, with some missing. The DNA was the basis for D and trimming; V, J and clone size are from that table. The table shows over 150,000 clones, with roughly four fifths occurring only once. V dropped 0 bases and J dropped 13; count of bases not matched to a gene: 15. Germline V CDR1 and CDR2: SGHRS, YFSETQ. The CDR3 contains 16 residues.

Source material: PBMCs. The sequence derives from a man between 18 and 29 years old in good health and CMV-seronegative. V is TRBV5-1 and J is TRBJ2-3, with TRBD2 matching 9 bases. CDR3 sequence (DNA): TGCGCCAGCAGCTTGGTAGTAGCGGGAGACCCCGGGAAGGAGTATTTT. Its translation is CASSLVVAGDPGKEYF.